This entry is about one T cell receptor (beta chain). The naive CD8 population came from CD45RO-negative cells selected for CCR7, without terminally differentiated effector memory CD45RA+ cells. This specimen belongs to a study of shared clonotypes between healthy human individuals. Study summary: Per donor, three plates held CD4 naive cells, three held CD4 memory, two held CD8 naive and one held CD8 memory.

The CDR3 spans 19 residues. CDR1 and CDR2 (germline): SGDLS, YYNGEE. Trimming took 3 bases from V and 4 from J; bases not matched to a gene: 12. Using immunoSEQ multiplex PCR, the repertoire was profiled, and TCRdb retains in-frame clones only, with some absent. The sample shows about 680,000 clones, 92% of them seen only once. This TCR came from a man younger than 40 in good health. V usage is TRBV9 and J usage is TRBJ2-2; 13 nucleotides line up with TRBD2. Material: naive CD8+ T cells sorted from blood. CDR3 coding DNA: TGTGCCAGCAGCGACCCCCTTCGACTAGCGGGAGGAGTCACCGGGGAGCTGTTTTTT. Its translation: CASSDPLRLAGGVTGELFF.